These T cell receptor beta chains were read from a single sample in a study of blood T cell repertoires in COVID-19. Assay: immunoSEQ multiplex PCR; the TCRdb copy retains only in-frame clones and omits some. Of 90,000 to 120,000 clones in the sample, 84% were seen once. The sample was peripheral blood. These receptors all come from a human donor in a cohort sampled during active COVID-19. Both conserved end residues are part of each CDR3.

CDR3: CASRKSREQFF
V: TRBV6-5
J: TRBJ2-1

CDR3: CASSMIGQGAKNIQYF
V: TRBV5-6
J: TRBJ2-4

CDR3: CASSLGLAIGYQETQYF
V: TRBV5-1
J: TRBJ2-5

CDR3: CAISEQGTGELFF
V: TRBV10-3
J: TRBJ2-2

CDR3: CASSINLGTGVRSNQPQHF
V: TRBV19
J: TRBJ1-5

CDR3: CASSPPQGQIVYNEQFF
V: TRBV18
J: TRBJ2-1

CDR3: CASRGQDDYGYTF
V: TRBV27
J: TRBJ1-2

CDR3: CASSVGLAGPYEQYF
V: TRBV9
J: TRBJ2-7

CDR3: CSVGQGTTFF
V: TRBV29-1
J: TRBJ1-1

CDR3: CASSVGGSYNQPQHF
V: TRBV9
J: TRBJ1-5

CDR3: CASRQGFYNSPLHF
V: TRBV2
J: TRBJ1-6

CDR3: CSASGTGQSYEQYF
V: TRBV20-1
J: TRBJ2-7

CDR3: CASSQLHLAPGRYGYTF
V: TRBV4-1
J: TRBJ1-2

CDR3: CAISESSGTGFNEQYF
V: TRBV10-3
J: TRBJ2-7

CDR3: CAWSPGLLPREAFF
V: TRBV30
J: TRBJ1-1

CDR3: CASSAGTPRPEQFF
V: TRBV2
J: TRBJ2-1

CDR3: CASSPLGPGNTGELFF
V: TRBV5-4
J: TRBJ2-2

CDR3: CASSEGQDPLYEQYF
V: TRBV9
J: TRBJ2-7

CDR3: CASSQEGAGPDTQYF
V: TRBV4-1
J: TRBJ2-3

CDR3: CASSLRGTGDQPQHF
V: TRBV7-9
J: TRBJ1-5

CDR3: CASSGRQGNQPQHF
V: TRBV6-2/TRBV6-3
J: TRBJ1-5

CDR3: CATSDDGTSGSSTDTQYF
V: TRBV24-1
J: TRBJ2-3

CDR3: CASSSTGVAKNIQYF
V: TRBV6-6
J: TRBJ2-4

CDR3: CASSQDRGRETQYF
V: TRBV5-1
J: TRBJ2-5

CDR3: CHTRVSGANVLTF
V: TRBV19
J: TRBJ2-6

CDR3: CASSLGLAPAYEQYF
V: TRBV3-1/TRBV3-2
J: TRBJ2-7

CDR3: CASSAMWGERGDTQYF
V: TRBV7-9
J: TRBJ2-3

CDR3: CASRSGTGNEQFF
V: TRBV5-1
J: TRBJ2-1

CDR3: CASSLGGTEQFF
V: TRBV12-3/TRBV12-4
J: TRBJ2-1

CDR3: CASSPTGLGGSEAFF
V: TRBV7-8
J: TRBJ1-1

CDR3: CSATGGGEQFF
V: TRBV20-1
J: TRBJ2-1

CDR3: CASTPQGITDTQYF
V: TRBV5-4
J: TRBJ2-3

CDR3: CASIGQDYGYTF
V: TRBV19
J: TRBJ1-2

CDR3: CGKQSVEAFF
V: TRBV6-8
J: TRBJ1-1

CDR3: CASSATSGQETQYF
V: TRBV9
J: TRBJ2-5

CDR3: CASSRFTGQGYSPLHF
V: TRBV14
J: TRBJ1-6

CDR3: CASSTGLAGVNEQFF
V: TRBV5-4
J: TRBJ2-1